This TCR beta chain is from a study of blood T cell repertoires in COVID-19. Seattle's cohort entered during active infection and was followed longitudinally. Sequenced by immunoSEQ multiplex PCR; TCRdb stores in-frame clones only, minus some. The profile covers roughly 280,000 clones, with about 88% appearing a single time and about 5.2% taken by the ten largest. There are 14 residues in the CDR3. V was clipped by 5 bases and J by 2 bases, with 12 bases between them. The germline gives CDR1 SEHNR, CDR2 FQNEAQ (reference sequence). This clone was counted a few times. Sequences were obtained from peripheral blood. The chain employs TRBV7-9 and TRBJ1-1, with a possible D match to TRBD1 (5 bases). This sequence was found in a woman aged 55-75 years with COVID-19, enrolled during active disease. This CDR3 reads CASSGAFVNTEAFF. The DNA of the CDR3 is TGTGCCAGCAGCGGGGCCTTCGTAAACACTGAAGCTTTCTTT.